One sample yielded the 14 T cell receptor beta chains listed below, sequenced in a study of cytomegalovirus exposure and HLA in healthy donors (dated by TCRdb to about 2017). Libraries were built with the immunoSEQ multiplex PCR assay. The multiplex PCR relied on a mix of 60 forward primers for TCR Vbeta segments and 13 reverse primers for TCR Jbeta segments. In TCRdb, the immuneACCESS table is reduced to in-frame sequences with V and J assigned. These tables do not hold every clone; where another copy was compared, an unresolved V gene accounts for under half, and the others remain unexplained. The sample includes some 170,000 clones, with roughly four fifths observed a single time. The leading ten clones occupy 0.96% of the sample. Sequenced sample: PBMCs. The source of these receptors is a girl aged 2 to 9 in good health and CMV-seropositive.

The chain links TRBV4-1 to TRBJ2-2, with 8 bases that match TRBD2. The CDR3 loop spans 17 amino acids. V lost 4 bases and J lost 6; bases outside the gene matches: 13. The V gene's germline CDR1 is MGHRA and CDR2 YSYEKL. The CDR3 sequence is CASSRLAGFFLPGELFF. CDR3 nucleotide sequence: TGCGCCAGCAGCCGGCTAGCGGGTTTTTTCCTTCCCGGGGAGCTGTTTTTT.

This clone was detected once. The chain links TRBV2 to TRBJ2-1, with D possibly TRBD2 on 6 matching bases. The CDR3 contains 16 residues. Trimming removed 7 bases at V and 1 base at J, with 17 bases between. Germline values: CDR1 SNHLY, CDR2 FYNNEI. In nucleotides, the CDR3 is TGTGCCAGCAAGGGGTGGGGGGAGGAGTCCTACAATGAGCAGTTCTTC. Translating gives CASKGWGEESYNEQFF.

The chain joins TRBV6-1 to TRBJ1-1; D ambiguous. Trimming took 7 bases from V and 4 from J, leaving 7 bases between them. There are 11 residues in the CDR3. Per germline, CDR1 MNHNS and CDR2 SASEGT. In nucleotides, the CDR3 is TGTGCCAGCAATAGCCCCACTGAAGCTTTCTTT. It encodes CASNSPTEAFF.

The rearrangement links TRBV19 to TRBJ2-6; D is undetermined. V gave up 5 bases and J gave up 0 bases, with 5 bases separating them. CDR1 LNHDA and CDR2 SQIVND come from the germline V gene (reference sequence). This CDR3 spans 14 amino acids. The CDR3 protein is CASSSLSGANVLTF. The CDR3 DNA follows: TGTGCCAGTAGTTCCCTCTCTGGGGCCAACGTCCTGACTTTC.

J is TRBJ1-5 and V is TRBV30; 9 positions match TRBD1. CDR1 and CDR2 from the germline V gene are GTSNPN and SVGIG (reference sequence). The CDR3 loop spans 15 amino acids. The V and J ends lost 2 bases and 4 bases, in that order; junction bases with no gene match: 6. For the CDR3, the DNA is TGTGCCTGGAGTACGGGACAGGGAGGAAATCAGCCCCAGCATTTT. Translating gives CAWSTGQGGNQPQHF.

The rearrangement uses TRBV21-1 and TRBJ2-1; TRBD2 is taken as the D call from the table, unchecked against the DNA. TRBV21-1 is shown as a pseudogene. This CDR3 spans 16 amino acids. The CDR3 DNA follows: TGTGCCAGCAGCAAAGTCGAGGGAGGGCCAGAGGATGAGCAGTTCTTC. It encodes CASSKVEGGPEDEQFF.

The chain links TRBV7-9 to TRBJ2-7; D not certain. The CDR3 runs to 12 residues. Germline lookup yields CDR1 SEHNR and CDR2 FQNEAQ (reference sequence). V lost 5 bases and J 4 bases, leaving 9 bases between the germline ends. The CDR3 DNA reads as TGTGCCAGCAGCGACATTAAATACGAGCAGTACTTC. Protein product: CASSDIKYEQYF.

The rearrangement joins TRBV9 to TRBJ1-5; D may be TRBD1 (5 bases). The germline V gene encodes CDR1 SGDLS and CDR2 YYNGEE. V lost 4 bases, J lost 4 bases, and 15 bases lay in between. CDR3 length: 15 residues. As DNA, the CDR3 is TGTGCCAGCAGCCCGGAGGGGAGTGGTAATCAGCCCCAGCATTTT. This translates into CASSPEGSGNQPQHF.

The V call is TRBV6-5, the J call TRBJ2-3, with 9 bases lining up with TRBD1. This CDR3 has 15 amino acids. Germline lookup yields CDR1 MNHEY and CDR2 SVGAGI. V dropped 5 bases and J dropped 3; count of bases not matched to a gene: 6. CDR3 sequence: CASSAPGTGTDTQYF. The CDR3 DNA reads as TGTGCCAGCAGTGCACCCGGGACAGGGACAGATACGCAGTATTTT.

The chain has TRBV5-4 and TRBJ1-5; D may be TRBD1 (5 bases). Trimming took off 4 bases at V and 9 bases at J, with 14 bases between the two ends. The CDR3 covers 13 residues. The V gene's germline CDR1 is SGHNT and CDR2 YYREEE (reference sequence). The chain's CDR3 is CASSQGAQGPQHF. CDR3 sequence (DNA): TGTGCCAGCAGCCAGGGCGCTCAGGGGCCCCAGCATTTT.

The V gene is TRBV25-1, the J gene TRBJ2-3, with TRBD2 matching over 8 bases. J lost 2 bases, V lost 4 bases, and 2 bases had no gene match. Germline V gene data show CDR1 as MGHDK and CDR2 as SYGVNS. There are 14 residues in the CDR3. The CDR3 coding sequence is TGTGCCAGCAGTGCAGCGGGAGCCACAGATACGCAGTATTTT. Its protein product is CASSAAGATDTQYF.

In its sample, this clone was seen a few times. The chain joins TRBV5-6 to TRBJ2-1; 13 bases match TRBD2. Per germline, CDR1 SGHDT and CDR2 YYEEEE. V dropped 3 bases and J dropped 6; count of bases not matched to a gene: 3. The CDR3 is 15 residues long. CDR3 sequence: CASSSGLAGSNEQFF. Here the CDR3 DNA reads TGTGCCAGCAGCTCGGGACTAGCGGGATCCAATGAGCAGTTCTTC.

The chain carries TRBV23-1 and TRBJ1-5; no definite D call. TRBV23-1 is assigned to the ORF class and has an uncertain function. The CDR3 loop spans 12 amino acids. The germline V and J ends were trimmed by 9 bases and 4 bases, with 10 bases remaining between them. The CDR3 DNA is TGCGCCAGACCCCTAACTAATCAGCCCCAGCATTTT. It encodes CARPLTNQPQHF.

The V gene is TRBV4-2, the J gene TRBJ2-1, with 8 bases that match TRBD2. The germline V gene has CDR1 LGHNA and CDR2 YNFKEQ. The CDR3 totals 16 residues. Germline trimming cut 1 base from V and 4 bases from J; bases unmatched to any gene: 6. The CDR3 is CASSQAATSDYNEQFF. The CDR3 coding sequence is TGTGCCAGCAGCCAAGCTGCGACTAGCGATTACAATGAGCAGTTCTTC.